The rows below give T cell receptor beta chains drawn from one sample of a study of Graves' ophthalmopathy and Graves' hyperthyroidism. MiXCR, applied by TCRdb to the multiplex PCR reads, yields one record per CDR3 protein. Among hundreds of thousands of distinct CDR3 sequences listed, roughly two fifths were seen once. The sample consisted of peripheral blood. These receptors originate from an adult man with Graves' ophthalmopathy. Both conserved end residues are part of each CDR3. The order of the fields is V gene, clone size, D gene, J gene, CDR3 protein, CDR3 DNA. D genes are given only for firm matches. Some rows mark clone size as missing; the rest say once, few, many or name a class of expanded clone.

TRBV19	many	-	TRBJ1-2	CASSIAGFYGYTF	TGTGCCAGTAGTATAGCCGGATTTTACGGCTACACCTTC
TRBV6-4	few	-	TRBJ2-2	CASSEHSTGELFF	TGTGCCAGCAGTGAACACAGCACCGGGGAGCTGTTTTTT
TRBV29-1	-	-	TRBJ1-4	CSARGIDEKLFF	TGCAGCGCCAGGGGAATCGATGAAAAACTGTTTTTT
TRBV9	many	TRBD1	TRBJ1-5	CASSVGTDHQPQHF	TGTGCCAGCAGCGTCGGGACAGACCATCAGCCCCAGCATTTT
TRBV5-1	many	-	TRBJ1-5	CASSFRGAPGQPQHF	TGCGCCAGCAGCTTCCGGGGGGCGCCTGGTCAGCCCCAGCATTTT
TRBV11-3	many	-	TRBJ1-1	CASTLPLNTEAFF	TGTGCCAGCACCCTACCGTTGAACACTGAAGCTTTCTTT
TRBV20-1	-	-	TRBJ1-2	CSARDREGGVYDGYTF	TGCAGTGCTAGAGATCGAGAGGGGGGCGTCTATGATGGCTACACCTTC
TRBV20-1	many	-	TRBJ1-5	CSARVPNRGSNQPQHF	TGCAGTGCTAGAGTCCCCAACCGGGGGAGCAATCAGCCCCAGCATTTT
TRBV9	-	TRBD2	TRBJ2-2	CASSLLRGLANTGELFF	TGTGCCAGCAGCTTACTCCGGGGACTAGCGAACACCGGGGAGCTGTTTTTT
TRBV6-6	few	TRBD1	TRBJ2-2	CASTRAGGHTGELFF	TGTGCCAGCACCCGGGCAGGGGGCCACACCGGGGAGCTGTTTTTT
TRBV18	-	-	TRBJ2-5	CASSPMTGAETQYF	TGTGCCAGCTCACCTATGACGGGCGCAGAGACCCAGTACTTC
TRBV12-3/TRBV12-4	many	-	TRBJ1-2	CASSLGHGRHGYTF	TGTGCCAGCAGTTTAGGGCACGGCCGACACGGCTACACCTTC
TRBV6-2/TRBV6-3	many	TRBD2	TRBJ2-5	CASSRPTSGEETQYF	TGTGCCAGCAGTCGTCCAACTAGCGGGGAAGAGACCCAGTACTTC
TRBV10-3	-	TRBD1	TRBJ2-2	CAISDWTGTGGVPGELFF	TGTGCCATCAGTGACTGGACAGGGACAGGGGGCGTACCCGGGGAGCTGTTTTTT
TRBV7-7	-	-	TRBJ2-5	CASSLADSLGETQYF	TGTGCCAGCAGCTTAGCTGACTCCTTAGGGGAGACCCAGTACTTC
TRBV5-1	-	TRBD1	TRBJ2-5	CASSETPGQGEGTQYF	TGCGCCAGCAGCGAAACCCCGGGACAGGGGGAAGGGACCCAGTACTTC
TRBV2	-	-	TRBJ2-4	CASSGTRGTAKNIQYF	TGTGCCAGCAGTGGGACGCGAGGGACGGCCAAAAACATTCAGTACTTC
TRBV20-1	many	-	TRBJ1-2	CSARLGYGYTF	TGCAGTGCTAGACTGGGATATGGCTACACCTTC
TRBV10-3	-	-	TRBJ1-2	CAISESTVIGYTF	TGTGCCATCAGTGAGTCCACAGTAATAGGCTACACCTTC
TRBV12-3/TRBV12-4	many	-	TRBJ1-6	CASSFGAGNSPLHF	TGTGCCAGCAGTTTTGGGGCGGGAAATTCACCCCTCCACTTT
TRBV12-3/TRBV12-4	many	TRBD1	TRBJ1-1	CASRSRTGSVNTEAFF	TGTGCCAGCAGAAGCCGGACAGGGAGCGTGAACACTGAAGCTTTCTTT
TRBV7-9	few	-	TRBJ1-1	CASSEGGINTEAFF	TGTGCCAGCAGCGAGGGGGGGATAAACACTGAAGCTTTCTTT
TRBV25-1	-	TRBD1	TRBJ2-7	CASSSPPGTAYEQYF	TGTGCCAGCAGTTCCCCCCCCGGGACAGCCTACGAGCAGTACTTC
TRBV7-3	few	-	TRBJ2-2	CASSVGGTGAGELFF	TGTGCCAGCAGTGTGGGGGGAACAGGCGCCGGGGAGCTGTTTTTT
TRBV5-1	-	TRBD1	TRBJ2-1	CASSFRQGYNEQFF	TGCGCCAGCAGCTTCCGACAGGGTTACAATGAGCAGTTCTTC
TRBV7-8	many	-	TRBJ2-7	CASSLGMSIYEQYF	TGTGCCAGCAGCTTGGGGATGTCAATCTACGAGCAGTACTTC
TRBV7-9	-	TRBD1	TRBJ2-7	CASSPTGQGAISYEQYF	TGTGCCAGCAGCCCGACGGGACAGGGGGCGATCTCCTACGAGCAGTACTTC
TRBV25-1	-	-	TRBJ1-1	CASSFRAPSEAFF	TGTGCCAGCAGTTTTAGGGCCCCAAGTGAAGCTTTCTTT
TRBV5-1	-	-	TRBJ2-5	CASSLETSQETQYF	TGCGCCAGCAGCTTGGAGACGTCCCAAGAGACCCAGTACTTC
TRBV29-1	-	TRBD1	TRBJ1-2	CSVESTGLYGYTF	TGCAGCGTTGAGTCGACAGGGCTCTATGGCTACACCTTC
TRBV7-8	many	TRBD1	TRBJ2-7	CASSSPDRGYEQYF	TGTGCCAGCAGCTCCCCGGACAGGGGCTACGAGCAGTACTTC
TRBV5-1	-	TRBD2	TRBJ2-2	CASSLGGTSGMNTGELFF	TGCGCCAGCAGCTTGGGTGGGACTAGCGGGATGAACACCGGGGAGCTGTTTTTT
TRBV29-1	many	-	TRBJ2-7	CSVELGSYEQYF	TGCAGCGTTGAATTGGGGTCCTACGAGCAGTACTTC
TRBV24-1	many	-	TRBJ2-2	CATSDENTGELFF	TGTGCCACCTCCGACGAGAACACCGGGGAGCTGTTTTTT
TRBV7-9	-	-	TRBJ2-5	CASSPLRYGETQYF	TGTGCCAGCAGCCCCCTCCGCTACGGGGAGACCCAGTACTTC
TRBV10-3	-	-	TRBJ2-5	CAISPGGGPGETQYF	TGTGCCATCAGTCCTGGTGGGGGGCCGGGTGAGACCCAGTACTTC
TRBV5-1	few	TRBD2	TRBJ2-5	CASSLAGTSGSETQYF	TGCGCCAGCAGCTTGGCCGGGACTAGCGGGAGTGAGACCCAGTACTTC
TRBV29-1	-	-	TRBJ1-2	CSSGQPQLGYTF	TGCAGCTCAGGACAACCTCAGCTTGGCTACACCTTC
TRBV19	many	TRBD1	TRBJ2-2	CASSTWTGGTGELFF	TGTGCCAGTAGTACTTGGACAGGGGGAACCGGGGAGCTGTTTTTT
TRBV10-3	-	-	TRBJ2-7	CARGTTYEQYF	TGTGCCCGCGGCACAACCTACGAGCAGTACTTC
TRBV29-1	-	-	TRBJ1-6	CSVGEGLSSPLHF	TGCAGCGTTGGGGAAGGGTTGAGTTCACCCCTCCACTTT
TRBV25-1	many	TRBD1	TRBJ1-1	CASSNGQGGTEAFF	TGTGCCAGCAGCAACGGACAGGGAGGAACTGAAGCTTTCTTT
TRBV29-1	few	-	TRBJ2-1	CSALTEANEQFF	TGCAGCGCTTTAACGGAGGCCAATGAGCAGTTCTTC
TRBV7-9	few	-	TRBJ1-6	CASSQESQGYNSPLHF	TGCGCCAGCAGCCAAGAAAGCCAGGGGTATAATTCACCCCTCCACTTT
TRBV19	-	TRBD1	TRBJ2-2	CASSEYRGQVGELFF	TGTGCCAGTAGTGAATACAGGGGGCAAGTCGGGGAGCTGTTTTTT
TRBV5-1	-	-	TRBJ2-5	CASSLTVFGETQYF	TGCGCCAGCAGCTTGACAGTGTTTGGAGAGACCCAGTACTTC
TRBV15	-	TRBD2	TRBJ2-4	CATSRESGGGNIQYF	TGTGCCACCAGCAGAGAGTCGGGGGGGGGAAACATTCAGTACTTC
TRBV7-9	many	-	TRBJ2-7	CASSLAGAPRGEQYF	TGTGCCAGCAGCTTAGCGGGAGCACCGCGGGGCGAGCAGTACTTC
TRBV14	many	-	TRBJ2-5	CASSQEIEKETQYF	TGTGCCAGCAGCCAAGAAATAGAGAAGGAGACCCAGTACTTC
TRBV10-3	few	TRBD1	TRBJ2-2	CASRFLIRQGRTGELFF	TGTGCCAGCAGGTTTCTGATTCGACAGGGACGGACCGGGGAGCTGTTTTTT
TRBV7-2	few	-	TRBJ2-5	CASSLEEGETQYF	TGTGCCAGCAGCTTAGAGGAAGGAGAGACCCAGTACTTC
TRBV30	few	-	TRBJ2-5	CAWSVTGSQQETQYF	TGTGCCTGGAGTGTAACTGGGAGTCAACAAGAGACCCAGTACTTC
TRBV10-3	-	TRBD1	TRBJ1-2	CAIRLWTGEIYGYTF	TGTGCCATCAGATTATGGACAGGGGAGATCTATGGCTACACCTTC